The T cell receptor beta chain described here comes from a study of T cell repertoires in cytomegalovirus infection. In the study overall: Matching HLA type and CMV infection were both indicated by public TCR beta signatures.

TCRdb itself ran the reads through MiXCR, one entry per CDR3 protein. The data hold fewer than 950,000 distinct CDR3 sequences, with approximately 32% observed a single time. Comment on this clonotype: Its antigen is unknown.

Whole-study findings and limits: Predominance within the ex vivo response was attributable to HLA-C-restricted CMV-specific TCR beta clonotypes.

The sample here was cultured CD8+ T cells from PBMCs, taken from culture after CMV antigen stimulation. The sequence derives from a human donor in good health (CMV status not recorded). Some clones in this sample may be carry-over from other donors' samples.

CDR3 amino acids: CASSLDSAGYYEQYF. In DNA, the CDR3 is TGTGCCAGCAGCTTAGATAGCGCAGGGTACTACGAGCAGTACTTC. The chain uses TRBV7-6 and TRBJ2-7, with D perhaps matching TRBD1 or TRBD2 (5 bases each). The CDR3 length is 15 residues. V was clipped by 1 base and J by 3 bases, with 13 bases between them. CDR1 SGHVS and CDR2 FNYEAQ come from the germline V gene.